These 16 T cell receptor beta chains came from one sample sequenced in a study of siplizumab effects on memory and regulatory T cells. This table comes from immunoSEQ multiplex PCR, and its TCRdb copy is limited to in-frame clones, with some not included. This sample has 90,000 to 95,000 clones, with roughly 96% found just once. Sequenced sample: naive CD4+ T cells sorted from blood. All receptors derive from a human donor in good health.

The chain carries TRBV6-5 and TRBJ2-5; D is unclear. CDR1 MNHEY and CDR2 SVGAGI come from the germline V gene. The CDR3 totals 13 residues. V shed 2 bases and J shed 3 bases, with 7 bases lying between them. The CDR3 DNA reads as TGTGCCAGCAGTTACATGGGAAAAGAGACCCAGTACTTC. Translation: CASSYMGKETQYF.

The V gene is TRBV19, the J gene TRBJ2-5, with D possibly matching TRBD1 (6 bases). The CDR3 totals 16 residues. The V end was cut by 4 bases, the J end by 5 bases, with 20 bases between. Germline CDR1 LNHDA, CDR2 SQIVND (reference sequence). The CDR3 here is CASSTRQASSSETQYF. CDR3 bases: TGTGCCAGTAGTACGCGACAGGCCTCCTCCTCGGAGACCCAGTACTTC.

This CDR3 reads CASSLATSGANEQFF. The DNA for the CDR3 is TGTGCCAGCAGCTTGGCGACTAGCGGGGCGAATGAGCAGTTCTTC. The chain carries TRBV5-4 and TRBJ2-1; 11 bases are shared with TRBD2. Germline CDR1 and CDR2: SGHNT and YYREEE (reference sequence). Losses at the gene ends were 0 bases for V and 7 bases for J; bases not matched to a gene: 3. CDR3 length: 15 amino acids.

The genes are TRBV7-2 and TRBJ1-2; 7 bases are a match to TRBD1. This CDR3 is built from 13 residues. The V gene's germline CDR1 is SGHTA and CDR2 FQGNSA. With V trimmed by 5 bases and J by 8 bases, 8 bases remained unmatched. The CDR3 region has the DNA TGTGCCAGCAGCCGAATAACAGGGGAGGGCTACACCTTC. It yields the protein CASSRITGEGYTF.

V usage is TRBV9 and J usage is TRBJ2-5, with 11 bases fitting TRBD2. The CDR3 extends over 16 amino acids. V lost 4 bases to trimming and J lost 2 bases; unmatched junction nucleotides: 7. CDR1 is SGDLS and CDR2 is YYNGEE in the germline V gene. The CDR3: CASSSQVAGGQETQYF. The CDR3 DNA reads as TGTGCCAGCAGCTCCCAGGTAGCGGGGGGGCAAGAGACCCAGTACTTC.

V is TRBV2 and J is TRBJ1-5; TRBD1 matches at 9 bases. This CDR3 contains 14 residues. The germline CDR1 and CDR2 sequences are SNHLY and FYNNEI. J was trimmed by 6 bases and V by 7 bases; bases with no gene match: 7. DNA for the CDR3: TGTGCCAGCACTTGGACAGGGGAAGGTCAGCCCCAGCATTTT. Its translation: CASTWTGEGQPQHF. Variable domain in full (rest from reference TRBV2 and TRBJ1-5): EPEVTQTPSHQVTQMGQEVILRCVPISNHLYFYWYRQILGQKVEFLVSFYNNEISEKSEIFDDQFSVERPDGSNFTLKIRSTKLEDSAMYFCASTWTGEGQPQHFGDGTRLSIL.

In its sample, this clone was seen a few times. The V call is TRBV4-3, the J call TRBJ1-6; D is unclear. Between the trimmed V and J ends, which lost 0 bases and 6 bases, there was a span of 6 bases. CDR1 and CDR2 from the germline V gene are LGHNA and YSLEER. The CDR3 length is 14 residues. The CDR3 protein is CASSQERTNSPLHF. Written as DNA, the CDR3 is TGCGCCAGCAGCCAAGAGCGGACTAATTCACCCCTCCACTTT.

This chain connects TRBV5-1 to TRBJ1-1; TRBD1 matches 7 bases. This CDR3 is 15 amino acids long. V was clipped by 2 bases and J by 1 base; unmatched bases: 5. Germline V CDR1 and CDR2: SGHRS, YFSETQ. CDR3 DNA sequence: TGCGCCAGCAGCTTTACCCAGGGGGAGAACACTGAAGCTTTCTTT. As protein: CASSFTQGENTEAFF.

The CDR3, as DNA: TGTGCCAGCAGCGGACCGGGACTTCAAGAGGCTTTCTTT. Translation: CASSGPGLQEAFF. The chain recombines TRBV7-3 with TRBJ1-1; TRBD1 is a possible D gene (5 bases). CDR1 is SGHTA and CDR2 is FQGTGA in the germline V gene. V lost 5 bases, J lost 11 bases, and 18 bases lay in between. The CDR3 spans 13 residues.

This sequence joins TRBV7-2 and TRBJ2-7; the D is unclear. CDR1 SGHTA and CDR2 FQGNSA come from the germline V gene. Trimming cost V 5 bases and J 5 bases, with 10 bases left between them. The CDR3 runs to 12 residues. The CDR3 spells CASSMEWNEQYF. Here the CDR3 DNA reads TGTGCCAGCAGCATGGAGTGGAACGAGCAGTACTTC.

The rearrangement links TRBV5-8 to TRBJ2-3; TRBD2 matches at 10 bases. V lost 7 bases and J lost 4; bases outside the gene matches: 9. Looked up from germline, CDR1 is SGHTS and CDR2 is YDEGEE. The CDR3 extends over 15 amino acids. The CDR3 protein is CASGQRGGWSDTQYF. The CDR3 coding sequence is TGTGCCAGCGGCCAGCGGGGGGGCTGGTCAGATACGCAGTATTTT.

The chain couples TRBV14 to TRBJ1-1; 8 bases are a match to TRBD1. This CDR3 has 14 amino acids. V dropped 5 bases and J dropped 5; count of bases not matched to a gene: 7. CDR1 SGHDN and CDR2 FVKESK come from the germline V gene. CDR3 sequence (DNA): TGTGCCAGCAGCAAACGACAGGGGCGGACTGAAGCTTTCTTT. As protein: CASSKRQGRTEAFF. The full variable domain, completed using reference TRBV14 and TRBJ1-1, is EAGVTQFPSHSVIEKGQTVTLRCDPISGHDNLYWYRRVMGKEIKFLLHFVKESKQDESGMPNNRFLAERTGGTYSTLKVQPAELEDSGVYFCASSKRQGRTEAFFGQGTRLTVV.

The rearrangement joins TRBV4-3 to TRBJ2-3; D may be TRBD2 (5 bases). The length of the CDR3 is 14 residues. Germline lookup yields CDR1 LGHNA and CDR2 YSLEER. Deletions cut 4 bases from V and 2 bases from J, with 10 bases between. This CDR3 reads CASSLGLSTDTQYF. The DNA for the CDR3 is TGCGCCAGCAGCCTTGGACTCTCCACAGATACGCAGTATTTT.

This chain joins TRBV6-1 and TRBJ2-7; D gene ambiguous. CDR1 MNHNS and CDR2 SASEGT come from the germline V gene. The CDR3 spans 13 residues. Trimming took 6 bases from V and 0 from J, leaving 9 bases between them. CDR3 loop: CASRPASSYEQYF. The CDR3 DNA sequence: TGTGCCAGCAGGCCAGCGAGCTCCTACGAGCAGTACTTC.

The rearrangement joins TRBV5-8 to TRBJ2-1; no firm D call. CDR3 size: 15 residues. Germline CDR1 and CDR2: SGHTS and YDEGEE. Trimming stripped 3 bases from V and 2 bases from J, with 12 bases between. CDR3 sequence reads: CASSSAGQTYNEQFF. CDR3 nucleotide sequence: TGTGCCAGCAGCTCGGCCGGCCAGACCTACAATGAGCAGTTCTTC.

CDR3 bases: TGTGCCAGCAGCCAAGACAGAATACAGGGGAAGTATTCACCCCTCCACTTT. Its translation is CASSQDRIQGKYSPLHF. V usage is TRBV14 and J usage is TRBJ1-6, with 7 nucleotides matching TRBD1. Unmatched junction bases numbered 10, after V lost 0 bases and J lost 8 bases. CDR3 length: 17 amino acids. Germline assignment: CDR1 SGHDN and CDR2 FVKESK.